This is a list of T cell receptor beta chains from one sample in a study of T-cell reconstitution after alpha-beta-depleted transplantation in children. TCRdb used MiXCR to reprocess the PCR reads, holding one entry per CDR3 protein. The sample lists 450,000 to 600,000 distinct CDR3 sequences; roughly 18% were seen once. The sample here was PBMCs from the stem cell graft donor, taken from the stem cell graft. Receptors originate from a human donor who donated a stem cell graft to a child with acute lymphoblastic leukemia. Both conserved end residues are part of each CDR3. Fields, in order: clone size, D gene, J gene, V gene, CDR3 DNA, CDR3 protein. A D gene is named only where the DNA matches it firmly. Rows may omit the clone size; those that give it use once, few, many or a size class.

size: NA; D: NA; J: TRBJ2-1; V: TRBV24-1; DNA: TGTGCCACCAGTGACGCTACAGGGGAGCAGTTCTTC; CDR3: CATSDATGEQFF
size: few; D: NA; J: TRBJ2-3; V: TRBV2; DNA: TGTGCCAGCTCTCGGGAGCTGGGCACAGATACGCAGTATTTT; CDR3: CASSRELGTDTQYF
size: few; D: TRBD2; J: TRBJ2-5; V: TRBV5-1; DNA: TGCGCCAGCAGCAGGCTAGCGGTCCATGAAGAGACCCAGTACTTC; CDR3: CASSRLAVHEETQYF
size: NA; D: TRBD2; J: TRBJ2-3; V: TRBV5-1; DNA: TGCGCCAGCTCCCAGAGAGCGGGAGGCGCAGATACGCAGTATTTT; CDR3: CASSQRAGGADTQYF
size: few; D: TRBD2; J: TRBJ2-3; V: TRBV20-1; DNA: TGCAGTGCTAGAGATAACCTAGCGGACCTAGAAACAGATACGCAGTATTTT; CDR3: CSARDNLADLETDTQYF
size: few; D: NA; J: TRBJ2-7; V: TRBV9; DNA: TGTGCCAGCAGCGTAGACCGGAAAACCCCAGTCTACGAGCAGTACTTC; CDR3: CASSVDRKTPVYEQYF
size: NA; D: NA; J: TRBJ1-2; V: TRBV25-1; DNA: TGTGCCAGCAGTGGCTGGGAACAGTCACCGCCAAACTATGGCTACACCTTC; CDR3: CASSGWEQSPPNYGYTF
size: NA; D: NA; J: TRBJ2-7; V: TRBV6-5; DNA: TGTGCCAGCAGTTACGCGGCGGGCCCAGGTGGGGAGCAGTACTTC; CDR3: CASSYAAGPGGEQYF
size: NA; D: NA; J: TRBJ2-1; V: TRBV20-1; DNA: TGCAGTGCCAATAGGGTTTATGAGCAGTTCTTC; CDR3: CSANRVYEQFF
size: NA; D: TRBD1; J: TRBJ1-1; V: TRBV27; DNA: TGTGCCAGCAGCCGGGGGGGGACAGGGATGAGGGCTTTCTTT; CDR3: CASSRGGTGMRAFF
size: few; D: NA; J: TRBJ2-5; V: TRBV6-6; DNA: TGTGCCAGCAGTTACGGTTCCGAGACCCAGTACTTC; CDR3: CASSYGSETQYF
size: NA; D: TRBD2; J: TRBJ2-1; V: TRBV5-6; DNA: TGTGCCAGCAGCTTTCTACCCTTTGCTAGCGGGGGGGACAATGAGCAGTTCTTC; CDR3: CASSFLPFASGGDNEQFF
size: NA; D: NA; J: TRBJ1-2; V: TRBV4-2; DNA: TGTGCCAGCAGCCAAGATAACGCCAGAGACTACACCTTC; CDR3: CASSQDNARDYTF
size: few; D: NA; J: TRBJ1-2; V: TRBV28; DNA: TGTGCCAGCAGTTGGGGGGGGAGTGGCGATAACTATGGCTACACCTTC; CDR3: CASSWGGSGDNYGYTF
size: few; D: NA; J: TRBJ1-3; V: TRBV21-1; DNA: TGTGCCAGCACCAAAACACCTGGAAACACCATATATTTT; CDR3: CASTKTPGNTIYF
size: NA; D: NA; J: TRBJ1-1; V: TRBV29-1; DNA: TGCAGCGTTACTATGAACACTGAAGCTTTCTTT; CDR3: CSVTMNTEAFF
size: NA; D: TRBD2; J: TRBJ2-7; V: TRBV20-1; DNA: TGCAGTGCTGCGACTAGCGGGCTATCCTACGAGCAGTACTTC; CDR3: CSAATSGLSYEQYF
size: few; D: NA; J: TRBJ2-5; V: TRBV12-3/TRBV12-4; DNA: TGTGCCAGCAGTTTAGGAGCAGGGGGGGGAGAGACCCAGTACTTC; CDR3: CASSLGAGGGETQYF
size: NA; D: NA; J: TRBJ1-2; V: TRBV7-9; DNA: TGTGCCAGCAGTCAACCGCTGGGCTTCTATGGCTACACCTTC; CDR3: CASSQPLGFYGYTF
size: few; D: TRBD2; J: TRBJ2-5; V: TRBV4-1; DNA: TGCGCCAGCAGCCAAGACGGGGGTGGGGGGGGGAAAGAGACCCAGTACTTC; CDR3: CASSQDGGGGGKETQYF
size: few; D: NA; J: TRBJ2-1; V: TRBV12-3/TRBV12-4; DNA: TGTGCCAGCAGTTTACCTGGGCCGGCCCATGAGCAGTTCTTC; CDR3: CASSLPGPAHEQFF
size: few; D: TRBD1; J: TRBJ1-5; V: TRBV5-5; DNA: TGTGCCAGCAGCTGGACAGGGGGCGGTCAGCCCCAGCATTTT; CDR3: CASSWTGGGQPQHF
size: few; D: NA; J: TRBJ2-1; V: TRBV29-1; DNA: TGCAGCGTTGAATGGCATAGCTCCTACAATGAGCAGTTCTTC; CDR3: CSVEWHSSYNEQFF
size: NA; D: NA; J: TRBJ2-7; V: TRBV27; DNA: TGTGCCAGCGGGACTGCTGCGTTCTACGAGCAGTACTTC; CDR3: CASGTAAFYEQYF
size: few; D: TRBD1; J: TRBJ1-1; V: TRBV20-1; DNA: TGCAGTGCTGAGGACAGGACGACGAACACTGAAGCTTTCTTT; CDR3: CSAEDRTTNTEAFF
size: NA; D: NA; J: TRBJ2-1; V: TRBV13; DNA: TGTGCCAGCAGCATCCGAATTACAGGGAGCTCCTACAATGAGCAGTTCTTC; CDR3: CASSIRITGSSYNEQFF
size: few; D: NA; J: TRBJ1-1; V: TRBV15; DNA: TGTGCCACCAGCAGAGATAGCTTAAGGCTGACGAACACTGAAGCTTTCTTT; CDR3: CATSRDSLRLTNTEAFF
size: NA; D: TRBD1; J: TRBJ1-2; V: TRBV20-1; DNA: TGCAGTGCTAGAGATATCACAGGGGGCGCGTCTGGCTACACCTTC; CDR3: CSARDITGGASGYTF
size: NA; D: NA; J: TRBJ2-5; V: TRBV21-1; DNA: TGTGCCAGCAGCAAAGACGGGACTAGCGGGAAACAAGAGACCCAGTACTTC; CDR3: CASSKDGTSGKQETQYF
size: NA; D: NA; J: TRBJ2-7; V: TRBV18; DNA: TGTGCCAGCTCACCAGGGGTCGGGACGTCGTCCTACGAGCAGTACTTC; CDR3: CASSPGVGTSSYEQYF
size: few; D: NA; J: TRBJ2-2; V: TRBV5-6; DNA: TGTGCCAGCAGCCGACTCATTCAGTTTCTCGGCGGGGAGCTGTTTTTT; CDR3: CASSRLIQFLGGELFF
size: NA; D: TRBD2; J: TRBJ2-1; V: TRBV4-1; DNA: TGCGCCAGCAGGGAAACTCCGACTAGCGGGAGGTTTTACAATGAGCAGTTCTTC; CDR3: CASRETPTSGRFYNEQFF
size: NA; D: TRBD2; J: TRBJ2-3; V: TRBV11-2; DNA: TGTGCCAGCAGCCACTCCGGGACTAGAGAGCGGGATACGCAGTATTTT; CDR3: CASSHSGTRERDTQYF
size: NA; D: NA; J: TRBJ1-5; V: TRBV27; DNA: TGTGCCAGCAGTTTTTCCAGTTATAGCAATCAGCCCCAGCATTTT; CDR3: CASSFSSYSNQPQHF
size: NA; D: NA; J: TRBJ2-7; V: TRBV21-1; DNA: TGTGCCAGCAGCAACGACAGTACGAACTCCTACGAGCAGTACTTC; CDR3: CASSNDSTNSYEQYF
size: NA; D: NA; J: TRBJ2-5; V: TRBV9; DNA: TGTGCCAGCAGCGTCGGAGGAGAAGAGACCCAGTACTTC; CDR3: CASSVGGEETQYF
size: few; D: NA; J: TRBJ1-2; V: TRBV5-1; DNA: TGCGCCAGCAGCTTGGACAGCTCCTACTATGGCTACACCTTC; CDR3: CASSLDSSYYGYTF
size: few; D: TRBD2; J: TRBJ2-5; V: TRBV5-1; DNA: TGCGCCAGCAGCTTGCGGGGCGGGAGTTACGGGTACCAAGAGACCCAGTACTTC; CDR3: CASSLRGGSYGYQETQYF
size: NA; D: TRBD2; J: TRBJ2-1; V: TRBV7-9; DNA: TGTGCCAGCTCCGGAGGAGTAGCGGGCAATGAGCAGTTCTTC; CDR3: CASSGGVAGNEQFF
size: NA; D: TRBD1; J: TRBJ1-3; V: TRBV5-1; DNA: TGCGCCAGCAGCCGACAGGGGGTCTCCTCTGGAAACACCATATATTTT; CDR3: CASSRQGVSSGNTIYF
size: NA; D: NA; J: TRBJ2-3; V: TRBV7-6; DNA: TGTGCCAGCAGCGGAGGGTTGGGGATTAGAGATACGCAGTATTTT; CDR3: CASSGGLGIRDTQYF
size: NA; D: NA; J: TRBJ2-1; V: TRBV9; DNA: TGTGCCAGCAGCGTAGAATGGGACACCAATGAGCAGTTCTTC; CDR3: CASSVEWDTNEQFF
size: many; D: TRBD1; J: TRBJ2-7; V: TRBV5-1; DNA: TGTGCCAGCAGCACGGGACAGGGGACCTACGAGCAGTACTTC; CDR3: CASSTGQGTYEQYF
size: NA; D: NA; J: TRBJ2-5; V: TRBV5-6; DNA: TGTGCCAGCAGCTCTGTGACCTCCCAGGAGACCCAGTACTTC; CDR3: CASSSVTSQETQYF
size: NA; D: NA; J: TRBJ2-1; V: TRBV29-1; DNA: TGCAGCGCCGTGGCAGGGAATAGCAATGAGCAGTTCTTC; CDR3: CSAVAGNSNEQFF
size: few; D: NA; J: TRBJ2-1; V: TRBV12-3/TRBV12-4; DNA: TGTGCCAGCAGTTTAGTTGGGCTAGGGGGGAATGAGCAGTTCTTC; CDR3: CASSLVGLGGNEQFF
size: NA; D: NA; J: TRBJ1-3; V: TRBV28; DNA: TGTGCCAGCAGCAGGGAAATTTCTGCAAACACCATATATTTT; CDR3: CASSREISANTIYF
size: NA; D: NA; J: TRBJ2-4; V: TRBV20-1; DNA: TGCTGTGCTAAGCCGCACTTTAATCGGGCCAAAAACATTCAGTACTTC; CDR3: CCAKPHFNRAKNIQYF
size: NA; D: NA; J: TRBJ1-2; V: TRBV5-1; DNA: TGCGCCAGCAGCTCGAGAGGAGAACGGTACTATGGCTACACCTTC; CDR3: CASSSRGERYYGYTF
size: few; D: NA; J: TRBJ2-3; V: TRBV7-6; DNA: TGTGCCAGCAGCGCATGGAAAGATACGCAGTATTTT; CDR3: CASSAWKDTQYF
size: many; D: NA; J: TRBJ2-1; V: TRBV10-3; DNA: TGTGCCATCAGTGCAGGACAGAAGCAGTTCTTC; CDR3: CAISAGQKQFF
size: NA; D: NA; J: TRBJ1-2; V: TRBV29-1; DNA: TGCAGCGTTGAGGATGACTATGGCTACACCTTC; CDR3: CSVEDDYGYTF
size: NA; D: NA; J: TRBJ1-2; V: TRBV7-6; DNA: TGTGCCAGCAGCTTGGGGCCGGGGGGATCGGTCTATGGCTACACCTTC; CDR3: CASSLGPGGSVYGYTF
size: few; D: TRBD1; J: TRBJ1-1; V: TRBV14; DNA: TGTGCCAGCAGCCTTTGGACAGGGGACGAGAACACTGAAGCTTTCTTT; CDR3: CASSLWTGDENTEAFF
size: few; D: TRBD2; J: TRBJ2-7; V: TRBV18; DNA: TGTGCCAGCTCACCGACTAGCGGGATATCCTACGAGCAGTACTTC; CDR3: CASSPTSGISYEQYF